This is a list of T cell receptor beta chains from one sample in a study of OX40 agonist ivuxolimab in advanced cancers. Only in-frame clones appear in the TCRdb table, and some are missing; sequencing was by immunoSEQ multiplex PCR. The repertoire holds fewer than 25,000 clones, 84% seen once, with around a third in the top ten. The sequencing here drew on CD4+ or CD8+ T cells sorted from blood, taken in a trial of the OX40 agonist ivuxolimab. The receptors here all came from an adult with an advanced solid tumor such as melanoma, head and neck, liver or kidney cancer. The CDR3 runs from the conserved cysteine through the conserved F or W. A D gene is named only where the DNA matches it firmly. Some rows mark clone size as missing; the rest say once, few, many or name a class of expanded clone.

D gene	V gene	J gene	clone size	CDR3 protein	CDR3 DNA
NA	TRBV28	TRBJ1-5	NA	CASSNSGLNQPQHF	TGTGCCAGCAGCAACTCAGGGTTGAATCAGCCCCAGCATTTT
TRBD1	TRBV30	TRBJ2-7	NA	CAYRGSGSYEQYF	TGTGCCTACAGGGGTTCTGGGTCCTACGAGCAGTACTTC
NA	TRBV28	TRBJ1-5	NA	CASSLLRILNSNQPQHF	TGTGCCAGCAGTTTACTCAGGATTTTGAATAGCAATCAGCCCCAGCATTTT
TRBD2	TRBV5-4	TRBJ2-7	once	CASSFKREAAYEQYF	TGTGCCAGCAGCTTCAAGCGGGAGGCAGCCTACGAGCAGTACTTC
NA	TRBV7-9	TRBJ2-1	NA	CASTTGLGDEQFF	TGTGCCAGCACAACTGGCCTAGGGGATGAGCAGTTCTTC
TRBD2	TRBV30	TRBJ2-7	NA	CAWSGAAGPHEQYF	TGTGCCTGGAGTGGAGCAGCGGGGCCCCACGAGCAGTACTTC
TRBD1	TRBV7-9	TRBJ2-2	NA	CASSSTGAGELFF	TGTGCCAGCAGCTCTACAGGGGCCGGGGAGCTGTTTTTT
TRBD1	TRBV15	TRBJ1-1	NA	CATSMDRNTNTEAFF	TGTGCCACCAGCATGGACAGGAATACGAACACTGAAGCTTTCTTT
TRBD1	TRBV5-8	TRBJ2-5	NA	CASRDGQGQETQYF	TGTGCCAGCAGAGACGGACAGGGCCAAGAGACCCAGTACTTC
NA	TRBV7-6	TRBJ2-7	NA	CASSFRSNSYEQYF	TGTGCCAGCAGCTTCCGGTCTAACTCCTACGAGCAGTACTTC
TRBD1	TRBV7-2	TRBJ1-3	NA	CATDSTGSGGNTIYF	TGTGCCACCGATTCGACAGGGAGCGGTGGAAACACCATATATTTT
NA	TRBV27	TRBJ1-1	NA	CASSLGGSEAFF	TGTGCCAGCAGTTTAGGGGGGTCTGAAGCTTTCTTT
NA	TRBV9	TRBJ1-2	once	CASSPRGLGGNYGYTF	TGTGCCAGCAGCCCTCGAGGGTTAGGAGGTAACTATGGCTACACCTTC
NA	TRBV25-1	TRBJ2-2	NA	CASSDIGTYTGELFF	TGTGCCAGCAGTGATATCGGGACATACACCGGGGAGCTGTTTTTT
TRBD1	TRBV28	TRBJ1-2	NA	CASRATGRSYGYTF	TGTGCCAGCAGGGCGACAGGGAGGAGTTATGGCTACACCTTC
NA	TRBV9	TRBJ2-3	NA	CASSVNADTQYF	TGTGCCAGCAGCGTAAACGCGGATACGCAGTATTTT
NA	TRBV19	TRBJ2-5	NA	CASSPQLEGETQYF	TGTGCCAGTAGTCCCCAGTTAGAAGGGGAGACCCAGTACTTC
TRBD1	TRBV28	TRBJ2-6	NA	CASSLRTGGRYVGANVLTF	TGTGCCAGCAGCCTAAGGACAGGGGGCCGCTATGTTGGGGCCAACGTCCTGACTTTC
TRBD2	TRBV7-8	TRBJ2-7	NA	CASSFPGLAGTWEQYF	TGTGCCAGCAGCTTTCCCGGACTAGCGGGAACTTGGGAGCAGTACTTC
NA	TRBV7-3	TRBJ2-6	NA	CASSEDISGANVLTF	TGTGCCAGCAGCGAAGACATCTCTGGGGCCAACGTCCTGACTTTC
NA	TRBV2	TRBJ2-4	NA	CASSDPGGQSIQYF	TGTGCCAGCAGTGACCCGGGGGGCCAGAGTATTCAGTACTTC
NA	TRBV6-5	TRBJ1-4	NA	CASSYSYRATNEKLFF	TGTGCCAGCAGTTACTCCTACAGGGCAACTAATGAAAAACTGTTTTTT
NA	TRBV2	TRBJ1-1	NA	CASSEGGIPEAFF	TGTGCCAGCAGTGAAGGGGGGATTCCTGAAGCTTTCTTT
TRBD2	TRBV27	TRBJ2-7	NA	CASSVSTSGIEQYF	TGTGCCAGCAGCGTCTCGACTAGCGGGATCGAGCAGTACTTC
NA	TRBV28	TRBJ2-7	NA	CASSFHNREQYF	TGTGCCAGCAGTTTCCATAACAGGGAGCAGTACTTC
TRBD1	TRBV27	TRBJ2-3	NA	CASSTGGTDTQYF	TGTGCCAGCTCGACAGGGGGCACAGATACGCAGTATTTT
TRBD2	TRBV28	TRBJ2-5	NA	CASRLAGEQETQYF	TGTGCCAGCCGACTAGCGGGAGAGCAAGAGACCCAGTACTTC
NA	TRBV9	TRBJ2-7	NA	CASSADGGANYEQYF	TGTGCCAGCAGCGCGGATGGGGGAGCAAACTACGAGCAGTACTTC
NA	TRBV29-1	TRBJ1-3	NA	CSAWHPSGNTIYF	TGCAGCGCCTGGCACCCCTCTGGAAACACCATATATTTT
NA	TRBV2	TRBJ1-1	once	CATVMNTEAFF	TGTGCCACCGTCATGAACACTGAAGCTTTCTTT
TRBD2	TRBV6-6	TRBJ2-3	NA	CASSPSGRGSDTQYF	TGTGCCAGCAGCCCCTCCGGGAGGGGGTCAGATACGCAGTATTTT
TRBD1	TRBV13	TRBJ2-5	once	CASSSSSDRAGEETQYF	TGTGCCAGCAGCTCCTCATCCGACAGGGCCGGGGAAGAGACCCAGTACTTC
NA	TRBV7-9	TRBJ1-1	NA	CASSPGTEAFF	TGTGCCAGCAGCCCTGGCACTGAAGCTTTCTTT
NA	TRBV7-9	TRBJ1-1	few	CAGQGQNTEAFF	TGTGCCGGTCAGGGACAGAACACTGAAGCTTTCTTT
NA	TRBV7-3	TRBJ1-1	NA	CASSLFTNTEAFF	TGTGCCAGCAGCTTATTCACGAACACTGAAGCTTTCTTT
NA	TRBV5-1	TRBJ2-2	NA	CASSLEVAGELFF	TGCGCCAGCAGCTTGGAGGTCGCCGGGGAGCTGTTTTTT
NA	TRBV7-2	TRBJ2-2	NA	CASSVRTTGELFF	TGTGCCAGCAGCGTTCGGACTACCGGGGAGCTGTTTTTT
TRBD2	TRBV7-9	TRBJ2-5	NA	CASSLGPSGETQYF	TGTGCCAGCAGCCTGGGCCCTAGCGGGGAGACCCAGTACTTC
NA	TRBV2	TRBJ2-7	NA	CASDNSGEQYF	TGTGCCAGCGACAATTCGGGTGAGCAGTACTTC
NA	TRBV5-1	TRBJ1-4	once	CASSPWTGDEKLFF	TGCGCCAGCAGCCCCTGGACCGGGGATGAAAAACTGTTTTTT
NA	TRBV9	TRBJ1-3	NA	CASSLSGSGNTIYF	TGTGCCAGCAGCCTGTCCGGCTCTGGAAACACCATATATTTT
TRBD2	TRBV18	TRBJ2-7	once	CASSSGLAGAGPLYEQYF	TGTGCCAGCTCATCCGGACTAGCGGGGGCGGGTCCCCTCTACGAGCAGTACTTC
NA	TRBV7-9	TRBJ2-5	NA	CASSLGEGLQETQYF	TGTGCCAGCAGCTTAGGCGAAGGGCTCCAAGAGACCCAGTACTTC
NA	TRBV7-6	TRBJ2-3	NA	CASSSSTDTQYF	TGTGCCAGCAGCTCCTCCACAGATACGCAGTATTTT
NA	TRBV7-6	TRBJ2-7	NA	CASSLAAWGGTGSYEQYF	TGTGCCAGCAGCTTAGCGGCTTGGGGGGGCACAGGATCCTACGAGCAGTACTTC
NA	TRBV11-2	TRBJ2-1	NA	CASSLSHRVDEQFF	TGTGCCAGCAGCTTAAGTCATCGGGTGGATGAGCAGTTCTTC
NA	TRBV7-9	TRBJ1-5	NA	CASSLEGVSNQPQHF	TGTGCCAGCAGCTTGGAGGGTGTGAGCAATCAGCCCCAGCATTTT
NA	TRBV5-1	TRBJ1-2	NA	CASSPGQTLNYGYTF	TGCGCCAGCAGCCCCGGACAGACCCTCAACTATGGCTACACCTTC